The present T cell receptor (beta chain) was sequenced within a study of shared clonotypes between healthy human individuals (TCRdb year 2020). Background on the whole study: The cohort included a few men and a couple of women between 18 and 49 years of age. Blood TCR repertoires of a handful of healthy adults were deeply sequenced to estimate repertoire size and the extent of clonotype sharing between individuals. Libraries were prepared and TCR repertoires were sequenced by different laboratories using diverse techniques, in order to increase sequencing depth and limit assay-specific biases. Leukapheresis yielded between about 0.8 and 9.5 billion PBMCs per donor.

The table lists this clone with a count of one. Its antigen specificity is not known. No base quality information exists; no much larger clone differs at one position. The donors were healthy, HIV-negative adults with no recently reported acute infections or vaccinations. Every donor was a Caucasian adult residing in Nashville, Tennessee, USA. For unsorted samples, about 90 million PBMCs were counted, and genomic DNA was extracted using the QIAamp DNA Blood Mini kit. Blood was obtained by leukapheresis, after which PBMCs were separated by Ficoll-Histopaque density gradient centrifugation and cryopreserved in liquid nitrogen vapor phase. Using the deep immunoSEQ assay, multiplex PCR amplified TCR CDR3 regions from genomic DNA. For each cell subset, the extracted genomic DNA was distributed evenly across all wells of several immunoSEQ 96-well plates, and each plate served as one replicate. For unsorted PBMC, each replicate PCR was loaded with around 300 ng genomic DNA, equivalent to approximately 33,000 T cell genomes. Ten immunoSEQ deep assay plates were used to sequence the unsorted PBMC genomic DNA. The purified libraries were quantified using a Qubit 3.0 fluorometer, sized with a Bioanalyzer 2100, and then quantified again using the KAPA Library Quantification kit. Each immunoSEQ 96-well plate was sequenced on its own single-read 150-cycle Illumina NextSeq 550 flow cell. The study's processing was this. Because the immunoSEQ output held only junctional sequences and lacked quality scores, the filtering could not match the filtering applied to full-length reads. To assign V/J genes and CDR3, sequences were annotated using PyIR, a Python wrapper for IgBLAST v1.9, with IMGT germline references. Reads with weak V/J assignments (E-value above 1e-6), missing CDR3, stop codons, out-of-frame junctions, or ambiguous translated residues were removed. V3J clonotypes were defined as sequences sharing the same inferred V gene, J gene, and CDR3 amino acid sequence. The percentage overlap between two repertoires was calculated by dividing the number of shared unique clonotypes by the size of the smaller repertoire. Repertoire richness was assessed with RTK rarefaction, the Chao1 estimator, and Recon v2.1 estimates of unobserved clonotypes. The immuneACCESS repertoire file appears here via TCRdb, limited to in-frame rearrangements. These files lack a portion of the clones; in checked studies, under half of the deficit traces to unresolved V genes, and the cause of the others is not known. V, J and clone size derive from that table, while D and trimming were established from the DNA sequence. The sample data list a few hundred thousand clones, and about 80% of these were observed just once. More than 10% of the sample is in the top ten clones.

On the study overall, not on this receptor specifically: Because the study included a small number of donors, the genetic and exposure-history diversity represented was limited. Sampling was restricted to blood, and TCR repertoires in tissue are likely to differ from TCR repertoires in blood. Based on pairwise subsampling, the degree of clonotype sharing among donors was expected to be affected by sequencing depth.

Sequencing used PBMCs. The sequence derives from a woman aged 40 to 50 in good health. Some clones in this sample may be carry-over from other donors' samples.

CDR3 sequence: CASSLNSANEQFF. The DNA sequence is as follows: TGTGCCAGCAGCTTGAATAGCGCCAATGAGCAGTTCTTC. The rearrangement combines TRBV11-3 with TRBJ2-1; 5 matching bases give a weak D call of TRBD2. Trimming at the junction amounts to 3 bases on V and 6 bases on J, and the germline ends lie 9 bases apart. Counted from cysteine to phenylalanine, this CDR3 has 13 amino acids. The read is trimmed to its CDR3 DNA, 39 bases read in frame from base 1. CDR1 is given as SGHNT and CDR2 as YENEEA, both from the germline V gene.